The sample holds a few counts of the clone carrying this T cell receptor (beta chain). The junction departs from the called germline gene at one end, perhaps through a read error. TCR beta CDR3 region amplification was performed from RNA transcripts. Primed by the HTBI set, a first-round RT-PCR was run on the TCR CDR3. MiXCR, run by TCRdb on the multiplex PCR reads, gives a single entry per CDR3 protein. This table has hundreds of thousands of distinct CDR3 sequences, 15% to 20% appearing once. This record comes from a study of T cells in Graves' hyperthyroidism and ophthalmopathy. This CDR3 comprises 16 residues. Germline V CDR1 and CDR2: SNHLY, FYNNEI.

The sequence came from a woman aged 25 to 39 with Graves' hyperthyroidism. Material for sequencing was blood. This chain connects TRBV2 to TRBJ2-1, with D maybe TRBD2 (6 bases). The DNA for the CDR3 is TGTGCCACCAGTGCCCGCCGGGCGGGGTCCTACAATGAGCAGTTCTTC. This sequence encodes CATSARRAGSYNEQFF. The full variable domain, its missing parts supplied by reference TRBV2 and TRBJ2-1, is EPEVTQTPSHQVTQMGQEVILRCVPISNHLYFYWYRQILGQKVEFLVSFYNNEISEKSEIFDDQFSVERPDGSNFTLKIRSTKLEDSAMYFCATSARRAGSYNEQFFGPGTRLTVL.